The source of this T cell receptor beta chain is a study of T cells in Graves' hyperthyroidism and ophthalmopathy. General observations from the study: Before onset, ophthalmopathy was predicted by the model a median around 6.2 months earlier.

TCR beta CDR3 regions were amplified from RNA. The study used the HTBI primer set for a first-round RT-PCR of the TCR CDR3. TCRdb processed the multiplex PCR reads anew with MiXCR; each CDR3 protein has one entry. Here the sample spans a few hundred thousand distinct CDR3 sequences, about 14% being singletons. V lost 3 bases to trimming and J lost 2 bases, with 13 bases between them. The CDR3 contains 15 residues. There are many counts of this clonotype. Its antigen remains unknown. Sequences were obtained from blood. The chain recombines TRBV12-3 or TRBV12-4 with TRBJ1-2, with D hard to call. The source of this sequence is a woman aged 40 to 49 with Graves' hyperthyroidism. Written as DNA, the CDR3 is TGTGCCAGCAGTTTCTTCCACAGACACAACTATGGCTACACCTTC. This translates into CASSFFHRHNYGYTF.